This record concerns one TCR beta chain sequence. Its matching antigen is unknown. Trimming removed 1 base from V and 6 bases from J, with 16 bases in between. This CDR3 region has 16 residues. Germline CDR1 is LNHDA and CDR2 is SQIVND (reference sequence). This entry comes from a study of T cell repertoires in cytomegalovirus infection. Study at large: CMV epitopes in the study were HLA-C-restricted (recently identified) and HLA-B-restricted (well studied). Through public TCR beta signatures, both CMV infection and matching HLA type were indicated.

Findings and limits, study-wide: HLA-C-restricted, CMV-specific TCR beta clonotypes were dominant ex vivo.

MiXCR, applied by TCRdb to the reads, yields one record per CDR3 protein. Of a few hundred thousand distinct CDR3 sequences listed, around a third were seen once; the top ten hold roughly 17%. This chain uses TRBV19 with TRBJ2-4; D gene ambiguous. The sequencing here drew on cultured PBMCs, taken from culture after CMV antigen stimulation. The receptor was isolated from a human donor in good health (CMV status not recorded). Some clones in this sample may be carry-over from other donors' samples. In DNA, the CDR3 is TGTGCCAGTAGTATAGGTGGTTCGGGTTTTAGAAACATTCAGTACTTC. It specifies CASSIGGSGFRNIQYF.